One and the same sample provided the 9 T cell receptor beta chains below, sequenced in a study of T cell responses to AZD1222 COVID-19 vaccine. Assay: immunoSEQ multiplex PCR; the TCRdb copy retains only in-frame clones and omits some. The sample yields about 120,000 clones, around 89% seen once. Sequenced here: peripheral blood, sampled on day 0 of AZD1222 vaccination. The receptors originated from an adult in good health.

The V and J genes are TRBV29-1 and TRBJ1-2, with D uncertain. This CDR3 region has 12 residues. Germline CDR1 SQVTM, CDR2 ANQGSEA. Trimming left V 6 bases short and J 5 bases short, with 13 bases between. This CDR3 is CSVNPGGYGYTF. As DNA, the CDR3 is TGCAGCGTGAATCCTGGAGGGTATGGCTACACCTTC.

This chain links TRBV28 with TRBJ1-1; possibly TRBD1 for D (6 bases). CDR3 size: 14 residues. The ends were cut back, 4 bases at V and 7 bases at J, with 16 bases in the middle. Germline CDR1 is MDHEN and CDR2 is SYDVKM. CDR3 sequence: CASSYVSPGVEAFF. The CDR3 coding sequence is TGTGCCAGCAGTTATGTATCGCCAGGGGTTGAAGCTTTCTTT.

This chain connects TRBV11-2 to TRBJ2-1; D is unresolved. CDR3 length: 17 residues. Germline V gene sequence: CDR1 SGHAT, CDR2 FQNNGV. V shed 0 bases and J shed 0 bases, with 12 bases lying between them. In DNA form, the CDR3 reads TGTGCCAGCAGCTTAGATCGGCCGGCAAGCTCCTACAATGAGCAGTTCTTC. Translating gives CASSLDRPASSYNEQFF.

The chain joins TRBV5-1 to TRBJ2-3, with D unclear. V was shortened by 0 bases and J by 5 bases, with 10 bases between the two germline ends. CDR1 is SGHRS, CDR2 YFSETQ, per germline. CDR3 length: 14 amino acids. In nucleotides, the CDR3 is TGCGCCAGCAGCTTGGGACCCTCTAGAGATACGCAGTATTTT. This codes for CASSLGPSRDTQYF.

This clone occurred a few times. The V call is TRBV3-1 (or the pseudogene TRBV3-2), the J call TRBJ2-1; D remains unclear. Germline V lookup: CDR1 LGHDT, CDR2 YNNKEL (reference sequence). The CDR3 length is 14 residues. Trimming took off 2 bases at V and 5 bases at J, with 10 bases between the two ends. In DNA form, the CDR3 reads TGTGCCAGCAGCCAAAACCCCTTGAACAATGAGCAGTTCTTC. Translation gives CASSQNPLNNEQFF.

In this sample, this clone turned up once. The rearrangement links TRBV19 to TRBJ1-1, with D possibly TRBD1 on 5 matching bases. The CDR3 totals 16 residues. CDR1 is LNHDA, CDR2 SQIVND, per germline (reference sequence). V lost 7 bases to trimming and J lost 0 bases, with 18 bases between them. The CDR3 sequence: CASTTLTGTLNTEAFF. The CDR3 nucleotides are TGTGCCAGTACCACCCTCACCGGGACTCTGAACACTGAAGCTTTCTTT. The whole variable domain, remainder taken from reference TRBV19 and TRBJ1-1, is DGGITQSPKYLFRKEGQNVTLSCEQNLNHDAMYWYRQDPGQGLRLIYYSQIVNDFQKGDIAEGYSVSREKKESFPLTVTSAQKNPTAFYLCASTTLTGTLNTEAFFGQGTRLTVV.

This clone was found a few times. V is TRBV7-8 and J is TRBJ2-7; 8 bases line up with TRBD2. The CDR3 is made up of 15 amino acids. The V and J ends lost 4 bases and 0 bases, in that order; junction bases with no gene match: 5. Germline lookup yields CDR1 SGHVS and CDR2 FQNEAQ. The DNA for the CDR3 is TGTGCCAGCAGCTACCTGAGCGGGAGCTCCTACGAGCAGTACTTC. Amino acid sequence: CASSYLSGSSYEQYF.

This clone was seen just once. The chain links TRBV7-8 to TRBJ1-1; 8 bases are shared with TRBD1. This CDR3 comprises 15 residues. Per the germline V gene, CDR1 is SGHVS and CDR2 is FQNEAQ. V lost 1 base and J lost 6; bases outside the gene matches: 7. The CDR3 protein is CASSLGHRGVSEAFF. As DNA, the CDR3 is TGTGCCAGCAGCTTAGGGCACAGGGGGGTTTCTGAAGCTTTCTTT.

The chain recombines TRBV3-1 (or the pseudogene TRBV3-2) with TRBJ2-7; D not resolved. The germline gives CDR1 LGHDT, CDR2 YNNKEL (reference sequence). The CDR3 consists of 12 residues. V lost 1 base to trimming and J lost 5 bases, with 6 bases between them. The CDR3 is CASSQVEDEQYF. DNA of the CDR3: TGTGCCAGCAGCCAAGTTGAGGACGAGCAGTACTTC.